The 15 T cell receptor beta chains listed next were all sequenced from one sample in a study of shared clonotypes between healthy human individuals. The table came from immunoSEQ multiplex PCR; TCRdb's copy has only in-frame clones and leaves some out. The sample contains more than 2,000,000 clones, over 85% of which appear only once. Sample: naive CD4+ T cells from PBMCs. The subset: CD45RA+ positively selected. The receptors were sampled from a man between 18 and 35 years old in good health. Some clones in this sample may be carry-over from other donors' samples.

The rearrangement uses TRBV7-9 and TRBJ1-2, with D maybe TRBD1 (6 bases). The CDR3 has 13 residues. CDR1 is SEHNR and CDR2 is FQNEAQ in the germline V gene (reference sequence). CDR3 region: CATWRQVGYGYTF. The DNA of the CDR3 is TGTGCTACCTGGAGACAGGTCGGGTATGGCTACACCTTC. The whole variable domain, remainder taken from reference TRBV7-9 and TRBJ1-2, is DTGVSQNPRHKITKRGQNVTFRCDPISEHNRLYWYRQTLGQGPEFLTYFQNEAQLEKSRLLSDRFSAERPKGSFSTLEIQRTEQGDSAMYLCATWRQVGYGYTFGSGTRLTVV.

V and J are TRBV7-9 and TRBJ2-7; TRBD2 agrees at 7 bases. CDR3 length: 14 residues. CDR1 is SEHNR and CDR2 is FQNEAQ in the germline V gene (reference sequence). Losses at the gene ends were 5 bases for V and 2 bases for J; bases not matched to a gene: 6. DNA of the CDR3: TGTGCCAGCAGCCTGTCGGCGGGAGCCTACGAGCAGTACTTC. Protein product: CASSLSAGAYEQYF.

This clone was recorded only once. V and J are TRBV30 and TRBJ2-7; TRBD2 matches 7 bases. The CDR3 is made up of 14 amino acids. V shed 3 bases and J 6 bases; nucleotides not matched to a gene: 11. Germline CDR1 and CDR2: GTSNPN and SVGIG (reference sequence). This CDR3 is CAWRGAGWALEQYF. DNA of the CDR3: TGTGCCTGGAGGGGAGCGGGGTGGGCTCTCGAGCAGTACTTC.

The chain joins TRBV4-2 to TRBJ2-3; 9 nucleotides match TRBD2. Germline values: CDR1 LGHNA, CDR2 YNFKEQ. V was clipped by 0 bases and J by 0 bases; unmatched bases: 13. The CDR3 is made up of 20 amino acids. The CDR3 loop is CASSQDRTASGAASTDTQYF. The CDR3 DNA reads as TGTGCCAGCAGCCAAGATCGTACGGCTAGCGGGGCCGCTAGCACAGATACGCAGTATTTT.

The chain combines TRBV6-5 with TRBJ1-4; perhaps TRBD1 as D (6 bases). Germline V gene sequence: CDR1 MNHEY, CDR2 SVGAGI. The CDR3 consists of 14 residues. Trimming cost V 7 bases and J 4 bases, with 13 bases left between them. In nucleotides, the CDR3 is TGTGCCAGCAAGAGGACAGTTGTTAATGAAAAACTGTTTTTT. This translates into CASKRTVVNEKLFF.

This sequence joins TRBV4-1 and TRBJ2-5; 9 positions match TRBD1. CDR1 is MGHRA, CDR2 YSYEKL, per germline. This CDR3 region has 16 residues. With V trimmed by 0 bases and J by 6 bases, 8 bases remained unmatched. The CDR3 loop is CASSQDDRGSWKTQYF. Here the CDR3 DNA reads TGCGCCAGCAGCCAAGATGACAGGGGGTCGTGGAAGACCCAGTACTTC.

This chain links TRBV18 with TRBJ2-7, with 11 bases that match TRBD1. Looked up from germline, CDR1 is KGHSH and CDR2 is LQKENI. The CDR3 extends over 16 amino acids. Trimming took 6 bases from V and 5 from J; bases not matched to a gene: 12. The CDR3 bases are TGTGCCAGCTCCCATATCCGCGGACAGGGGGCCCACGAGCAGTACTTC. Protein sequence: CASSHIRGQGAHEQYF.

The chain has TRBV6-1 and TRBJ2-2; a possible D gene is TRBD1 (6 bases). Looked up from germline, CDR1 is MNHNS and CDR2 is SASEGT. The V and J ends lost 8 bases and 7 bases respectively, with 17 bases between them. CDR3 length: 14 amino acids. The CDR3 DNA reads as TGTGCCAGCTTCCTCCAGGGGCGCGGCGGGGAGCTGTTTTTT. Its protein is CASFLQGRGGELFF.

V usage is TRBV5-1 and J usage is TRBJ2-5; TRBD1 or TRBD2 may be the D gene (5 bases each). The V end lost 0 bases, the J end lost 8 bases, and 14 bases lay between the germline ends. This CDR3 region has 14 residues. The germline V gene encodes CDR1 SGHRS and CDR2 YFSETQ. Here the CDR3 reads CASSLGDGPSTQYF. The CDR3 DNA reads TGCGCCAGCAGCTTGGGGGACGGTCCAAGTACCCAGTACTTC.

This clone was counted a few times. As DNA, the CDR3 is TGTGCCAGCAGCTTATTGGGAAGGGCGGGTACGCCCTACGAGCAGTACTTC. Amino acids: CASSLLGRAGTPYEQYF. The chain uses TRBV7-2 and TRBJ2-7, with D perhaps TRBD2 (5 bases). The CDR3 runs to 17 residues. Deletions cut 2 bases from V and 2 bases from J, with 19 bases between. CDR1 is SGHTA and CDR2 is FQGNSA in the germline V gene.

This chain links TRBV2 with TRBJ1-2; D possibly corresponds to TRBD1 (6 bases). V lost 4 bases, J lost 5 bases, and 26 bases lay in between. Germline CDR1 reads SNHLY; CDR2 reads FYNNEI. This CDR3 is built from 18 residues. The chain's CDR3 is CASSVEVGGASPRYGYTF. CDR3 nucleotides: TGTGCCAGCAGTGTGGAGGTTGGGGGCGCTTCCCCTAGGTATGGCTACACCTTC.

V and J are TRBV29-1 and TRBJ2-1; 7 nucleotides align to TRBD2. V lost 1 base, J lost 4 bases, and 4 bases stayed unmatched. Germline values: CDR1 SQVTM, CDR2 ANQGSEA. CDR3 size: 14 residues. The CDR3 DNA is TGCAGCGTTGAAGTTGGACTAGGATACAATGAGCAGTTCTTC. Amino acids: CSVEVGLGYNEQFF.

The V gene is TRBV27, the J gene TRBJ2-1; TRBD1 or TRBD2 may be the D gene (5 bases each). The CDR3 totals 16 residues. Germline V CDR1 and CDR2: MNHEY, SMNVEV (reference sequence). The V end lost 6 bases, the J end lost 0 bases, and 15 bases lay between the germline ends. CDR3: CASRGSGQRSYNEQFF. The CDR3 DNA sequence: TGTGCCAGCAGGGGATCGGGGCAGCGCTCCTACAATGAGCAGTTCTTC.

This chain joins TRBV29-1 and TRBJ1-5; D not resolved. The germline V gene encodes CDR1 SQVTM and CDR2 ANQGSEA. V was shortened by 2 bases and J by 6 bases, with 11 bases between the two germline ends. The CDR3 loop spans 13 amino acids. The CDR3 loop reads CSVETEAGQPQHF. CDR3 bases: TGCAGCGTTGAAACGGAAGCCGGTCAGCCCCAGCATTTT.

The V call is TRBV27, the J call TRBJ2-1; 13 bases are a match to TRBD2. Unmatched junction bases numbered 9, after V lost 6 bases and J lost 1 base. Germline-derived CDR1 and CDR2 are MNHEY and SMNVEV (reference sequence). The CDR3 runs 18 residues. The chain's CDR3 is CASSHRTSGSRSYNEQFF. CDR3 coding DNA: TGTGCCAGCAGCCACCGGACTAGCGGGAGCCGATCCTACAATGAGCAGTTCTTC.